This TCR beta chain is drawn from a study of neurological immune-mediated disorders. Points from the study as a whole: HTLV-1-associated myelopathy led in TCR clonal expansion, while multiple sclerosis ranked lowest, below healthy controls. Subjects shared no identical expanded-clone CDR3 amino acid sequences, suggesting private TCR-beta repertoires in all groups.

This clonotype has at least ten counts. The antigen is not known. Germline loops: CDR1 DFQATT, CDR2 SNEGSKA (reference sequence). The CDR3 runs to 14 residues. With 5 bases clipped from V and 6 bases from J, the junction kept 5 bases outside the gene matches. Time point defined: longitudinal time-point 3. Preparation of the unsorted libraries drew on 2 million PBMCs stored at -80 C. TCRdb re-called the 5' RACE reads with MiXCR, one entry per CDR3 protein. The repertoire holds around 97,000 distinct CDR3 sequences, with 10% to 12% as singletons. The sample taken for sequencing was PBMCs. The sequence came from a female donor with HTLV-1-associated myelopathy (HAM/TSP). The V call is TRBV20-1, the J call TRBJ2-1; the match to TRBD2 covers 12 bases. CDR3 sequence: CSAPSGGATNEQFF. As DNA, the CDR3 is TGCAGTGCTCCTAGCGGGGGGGCAACCAATGAGCAGTTCTTC.